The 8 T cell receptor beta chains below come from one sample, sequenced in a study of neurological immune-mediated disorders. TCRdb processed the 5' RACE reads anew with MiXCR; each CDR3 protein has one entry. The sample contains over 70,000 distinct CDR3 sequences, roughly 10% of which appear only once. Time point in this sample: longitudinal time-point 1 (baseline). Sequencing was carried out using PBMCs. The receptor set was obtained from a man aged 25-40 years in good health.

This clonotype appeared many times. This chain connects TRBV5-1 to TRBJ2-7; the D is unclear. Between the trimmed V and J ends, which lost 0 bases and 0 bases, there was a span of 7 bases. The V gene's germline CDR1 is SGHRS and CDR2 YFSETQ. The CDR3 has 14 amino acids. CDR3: CASSLGSSSYEQYF. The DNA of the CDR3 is TGCGCCAGCAGCTTGGGCAGTTCCTCCTACGAGCAGTACTTC.

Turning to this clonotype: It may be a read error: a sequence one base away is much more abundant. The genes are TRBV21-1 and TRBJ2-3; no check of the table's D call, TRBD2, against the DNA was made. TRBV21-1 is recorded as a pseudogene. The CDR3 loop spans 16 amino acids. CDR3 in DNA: TGTTCCAGCAGCCGCGTAGAGCGGGACTACACAGATACGCAGTATTTT. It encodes CSSSRVERDYTDTQYF.

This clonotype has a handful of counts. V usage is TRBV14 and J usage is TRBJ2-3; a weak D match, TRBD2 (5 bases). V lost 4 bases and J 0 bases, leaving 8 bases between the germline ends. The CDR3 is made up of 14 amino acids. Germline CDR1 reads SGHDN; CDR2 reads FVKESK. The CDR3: CASSLASSTDTQYF. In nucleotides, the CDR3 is TGTGCCAGCAGCCTAGCGAGCAGCACAGATACGCAGTATTTT.

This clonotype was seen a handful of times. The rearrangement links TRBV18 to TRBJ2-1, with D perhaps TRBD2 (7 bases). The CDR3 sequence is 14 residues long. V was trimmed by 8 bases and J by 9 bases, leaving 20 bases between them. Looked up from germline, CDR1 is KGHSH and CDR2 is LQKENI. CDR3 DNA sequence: TGTGCCAGCCACCGGAGAGGGGGGGATGGTGAGCAGTTCTTC. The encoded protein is CASHRRGGDGEQFF.

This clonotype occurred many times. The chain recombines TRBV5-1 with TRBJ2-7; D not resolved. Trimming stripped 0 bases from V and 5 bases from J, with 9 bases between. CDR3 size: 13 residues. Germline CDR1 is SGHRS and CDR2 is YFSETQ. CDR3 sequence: CASSLAGSDEQYF. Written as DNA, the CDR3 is TGCGCCAGCAGCTTGGCAGGTTCGGACGAGCAGTACTTC.

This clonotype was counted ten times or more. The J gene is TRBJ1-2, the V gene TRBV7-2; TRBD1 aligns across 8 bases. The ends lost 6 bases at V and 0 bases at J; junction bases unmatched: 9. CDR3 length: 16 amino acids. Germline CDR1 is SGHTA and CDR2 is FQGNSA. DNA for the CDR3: TGTGCCAGCAGTCCAACCGGGACAGGAGCTAACTATGGCTACACCTTC. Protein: CASSPTGTGANYGYTF.

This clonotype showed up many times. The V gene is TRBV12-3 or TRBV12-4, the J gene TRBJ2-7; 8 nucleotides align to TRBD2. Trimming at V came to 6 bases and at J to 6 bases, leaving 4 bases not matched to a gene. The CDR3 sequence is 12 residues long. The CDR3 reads CASSYGRGEQYF. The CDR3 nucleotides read TGTGCCAGCAGCTACGGGAGGGGCGAGCAGTACTTC.

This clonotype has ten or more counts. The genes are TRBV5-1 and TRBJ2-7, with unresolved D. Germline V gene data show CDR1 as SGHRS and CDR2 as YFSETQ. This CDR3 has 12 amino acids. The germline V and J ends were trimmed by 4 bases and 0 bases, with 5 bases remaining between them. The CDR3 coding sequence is TGCGCCAGCAGCCTTCACTCCTACGAGCAGTACTTC. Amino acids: CASSLHSYEQYF.